The 23 T cell receptor beta chains below all came from one sample that was sequenced in a study of T-cell reconstitution after alpha-beta-depleted transplantation in children. A library of TCRbeta sequences, prepared with unique molecular identifiers, was generated. TCRdb analysed the PCR reads with MiXCR anew, one entry per CDR3 protein. The sample holds a few hundred thousand distinct CDR3 sequences, 25% to 30% seen once. The starting material was PBMCs, obtained before TCRalphabeta/CD19-depleted stem cell transplant. The receptors originated from a boy under three years old with Wiskott-Aldrich syndrome, due to receive a stem cell transplant.

This clonotype was picked up one time. This sequence joins TRBV7-3 and TRBJ2-3; TRBD2 matches at 12 bases. V lost 1 base and J lost 0; bases outside the gene matches: 5. The CDR3 length is 18 residues. The V gene's germline CDR1 is SGHTA and CDR2 FQGTGA. The CDR3 bases are TGTGCCAGCAGCTTAAACGGACTAGCGGGAACCAGCACAGATACGCAGTATTTT. It codes for CASSLNGLAGTSTDTQYF.

There are many counts of this clonotype. V is TRBV5-1 and J is TRBJ2-5, with D hard to call. V gave up 2 bases and J gave up 2 bases, with 7 bases separating them. The germline V gene encodes CDR1 SGHRS and CDR2 YFSETQ. This CDR3 has 13 residues. In DNA, the CDR3 is TGCGCCAGCAGCTTCGGAAGGCAAGAGACCCAGTACTTC. Translation gives CASSFGRQETQYF.

The V gene is TRBV20-1, the J gene TRBJ2-7; D might be TRBD1 or TRBD2, each matching 5 bases. Germline CDR1 reads DFQATT; CDR2 reads SNEGSKA (reference sequence). Trimming pared 2 bases from V and 2 bases from J, leaving 16 bases between. This CDR3 is 15 amino acids long. CDR3 region: CSARPTGRRAYEQYF. The CDR3 nucleotides read TGCAGTGCTAGACCCACGGGACGCCGGGCCTACGAGCAGTACTTC.

The rearrangement uses TRBV7-2 and TRBJ2-2, with 7 bases aligning to TRBD2. CDR3 length: 15 amino acids. Trimming took 1 base from V and 7 from J; bases not matched to a gene: 6. CDR1 is SGHTA, CDR2 FQGNSA, per germline. This chain's CDR3 is CASSLVAGADGELFF. CDR3 bases: TGTGCCAGCAGCTTAGTGGCGGGAGCGGACGGGGAGCTGTTTTTT.

Only a few counts were recorded for this clonotype. The V call is TRBV7-9, the J call TRBJ1-1, with D perhaps TRBD1 (5 bases). V was pared by 4 bases and J by 7 bases, with 13 bases between. This CDR3 has 13 residues. The V gene's germline CDR1 is SEHNR and CDR2 FQNEAQ (reference sequence). CDR3 sequence reads: CASSWDGEGEAFF. In DNA form, the CDR3 reads TGTGCCAGCAGCTGGGACGGCGAAGGTGAAGCTTTCTTT. The full variable domain, rest sourced from reference TRBV7-9 and TRBJ1-1, is DTGVSQNPRHKITKRGQNVTFRCDPISEHNRLYWYRQTLGQGPEFLTYFQNEAQLEKSRLLSDRFSAERPKGSFSTLEIQRTEQGDSAMYLCASSWDGEGEAFFGQGTRLTVV.

This chain links TRBV2 with TRBJ2-3; D perhaps matches TRBD2 (5 bases). Trimming cost V 4 bases and J 0 bases, with 11 bases left between them. The CDR3 covers 15 residues. Germline V CDR1 and CDR2: SNHLY, FYNNEI. DNA for the CDR3: TGTGCCAGCAGTGCTCAGCGGACTAGCACAGATACGCAGTATTTT. Translation: CASSAQRTSTDTQYF.

V usage is TRBV9 and J usage is TRBJ2-3; D ambiguous. Germline-derived CDR1 and CDR2 are SGDLS and YYNGEE. The CDR3 runs to 14 residues. Deletions cut 0 bases from V and 2 bases from J, with 7 bases between. CDR3 region: CASSVGGVTDTQYF. CDR3 sequence (DNA): TGTGCCAGCAGCGTAGGTGGTGTCACAGATACGCAGTATTTT.

This clonotype was recorded only once. The chain uses TRBV5-1 and TRBJ2-5; TRBD1 might be the D (5 bases). V gave up 4 bases and J gave up 0 bases, with 13 bases separating them. This CDR3 spans 15 amino acids. Germline V CDR1 and CDR2: SGHRS, YFSETQ. DNA of the CDR3: TGCGCCAGCAGCCTGATAGGGGCCTACCAAGAGACCCAGTACTTC. Protein sequence: CASSLIGAYQETQYF.

This clonotype showed up just a few times. The rearrangement links TRBV20-1 to TRBJ2-7; the D gene is possibly TRBD2 (5 bases). The V end lost 1 base, the J end lost 2 bases, and 12 bases lay between the germline ends. Germline V lookup: CDR1 DFQATT, CDR2 SNEGSKA (reference sequence). The CDR3 consists of 14 residues. The CDR3 DNA sequence: TGCAGTGCTAGAGTGGCTAGCCACACCTACGAGCAGTACTTC. As protein: CSARVASHTYEQYF.

V usage is TRBV7-8 and J usage is TRBJ2-2, with a weak D call TRBD2 (7 bases). Trimming removed 1 base from V and 5 bases from J, with 11 bases in between. The CDR3 runs to 15 residues. The germline V gene has CDR1 SGHVS and CDR2 FQNEAQ. The CDR3 spells CASSLGRGHTGELFF. DNA of the CDR3: TGTGCCAGCAGCTTAGGGCGGGGGCATACCGGGGAGCTGTTTTTT. Complete variable domain (other parts from reference TRBV7-8 and TRBJ2-2): GAGVSQSPRYKVAKRGQDVALRCDPISGHVSLFWYQQALGQGPEFLTYFQNEAQLDKSGLPSDRFFAERPEGSVSTLKIQRTQQEDSAVYLCASSLGRGHTGELFFGEGSRLTVL.

This clonotype has more than one count but fewer than ten. This chain joins TRBV12-3 or TRBV12-4 and TRBJ2-5; no clear D gene. The CDR3 loop spans 14 amino acids. The V end was cut by 2 bases, the J end by 1 base, with 8 bases between. The CDR3 DNA follows: TGTGCCAGCAGTTTAATGGCCGGCCAAGAGACCCAGTACTTC. This sequence encodes CASSLMAGQETQYF.

This clonotype has a count of ten or more. The chain carries TRBV28 and TRBJ2-1; D is uncertain. The germline gives CDR1 MDHEN, CDR2 SYDVKM. Trimming stripped 4 bases from V and 0 bases from J, with 7 bases between. The CDR3 has 14 residues. The CDR3 sequence: CASSSRNSYNEQFF. The CDR3 DNA reads as TGTGCCAGCAGTTCGAGAAACTCCTACAATGAGCAGTTCTTC.

Only a few counts were recorded for this clonotype. CDR3: CASSLVTGQMMPQHF. In DNA form, the CDR3 reads TGTGCCAGCAGTTTGGTGACAGGCCAAATGATGCCCCAGCATTTT. This chain uses TRBV12-3 or TRBV12-4 with TRBJ1-5, with TRBD1 as a possible D gene (6 bases). This CDR3 region has 15 residues. V shed 3 bases and J shed 9 bases, with 18 bases lying between them.

V is TRBV18 and J is TRBJ1-1; TRBD1 aligns across 9 bases. Looked up from germline, CDR1 is KGHSH and CDR2 is LQKENI. The trim removed 5 bases at V and 0 bases at J, leaving 4 bases unmatched. CDR3 length: 15 residues. The CDR3 reads CASSEQGALNTEAFF. The CDR3 DNA sequence: TGTGCCAGCTCAGAACAGGGGGCCTTGAACACTGAAGCTTTCTTT.

DNA for the CDR3: TGTGCCTGGAGTAGGTCTAGCGGGGTACGGTTCAATGAGCAGTTCTTC. Translated: CAWSRSSGVRFNEQFF. The rearrangement uses TRBV30 and TRBJ2-1; 9 bases line up with TRBD2. Germline V gene sequence: CDR1 GTSNPN, CDR2 SVGIG (reference sequence). With V trimmed by 2 bases and J by 6 bases, 11 bases remained unmatched. There are 16 residues in the CDR3.

This clonotype was recorded a few times. The rearrangement joins TRBV12-3 or TRBV12-4 to TRBJ2-2; 13 nucleotides agree with TRBD2. V gave up 6 bases and J gave up 7 bases; unmatched junction bases: 5. The CDR3 runs to 15 residues. The CDR3 DNA is TGTGCCAGCAGCCAGACTAGCGGGGGGATCGGGGAGCTGTTTTTT. It translates to CASSQTSGGIGELFF.

In this sample, this clonotype turned up once. The J gene is TRBJ2-1, the V gene TRBV4-1; 8 bases line up with TRBD2. The CDR3 has 16 amino acids. Trimming cost V 0 bases and J 2 bases; bases outside gene matches: 3. Per germline, CDR1 MGHRA and CDR2 YSYEKL. CDR3 sequence reads: CASSQDQRGPYNEQFF. The CDR3 nucleotides are TGCGCCAGCAGCCAAGATCAGCGGGGGCCCTACAATGAGCAGTTCTTC.

The CDR3 bases are TGTGCCAGCAGCCCCACTATAGATACGCAGTATTTT. Translated, it gives CASSPTIDTQYF. V usage is TRBV9 and J usage is TRBJ2-3; D call uncertain. CDR1 is SGDLS and CDR2 is YYNGEE in the germline V gene. CDR3 length: 12 amino acids. The V gene lost 4 bases and the J gene lost 5 bases, with 8 bases spanning the gap.

The chain carries TRBV10-3 and TRBJ2-1, with D maybe TRBD2 (6 bases). The V gene lost 2 bases and the J gene lost 10 bases, with 12 bases spanning the gap. Germline V gene data show CDR1 as ENHRY and CDR2 as SYGVKD. The CDR3 totals 13 residues. CDR3 nucleotide sequence: TGTGCCATCAGTGAGAAGGTGCTAGCGGAGCAGTTCTTC. Encoded protein: CAISEKVLAEQFF.

The chain is built from TRBV6-6 and TRBJ2-1, with D unclear. Trimming cost V 6 bases and J 3 bases, with 9 bases left between them. The CDR3 covers 13 residues. Germline lookup yields CDR1 MNHNY and CDR2 SVGAGI (reference sequence). The chain's CDR3 is CASSRTNYNEQFF. CDR3 in DNA: TGTGCCAGCAGCCGGACCAACTACAATGAGCAGTTCTTC.

This chain uses TRBV7-2 with TRBJ1-1; D is unclear. V was cut by 5 bases and J by 4 bases, with 14 bases left in between. Germline CDR1 reads SGHTA; CDR2 reads FQGNSA. The CDR3 totals 14 residues. The CDR3, as DNA: TGTGCCAGCAGCAAGCAAGGGATGGGCACTGAAGCTTTCTTT. Its translation is CASSKQGMGTEAFF.

DNA of the CDR3: TGCAGCCCGCGGGCTAGCGGGAGCATTTCCTACAATGAGCAGTTCTTC. This gives the protein CSPRASGSISYNEQFF. This chain links TRBV20-1 with TRBJ2-1; 10 bases line up with TRBD2. The length of the CDR3 is 16 residues. The germline V gene encodes CDR1 DFQATT and CDR2 SNEGSKA (reference sequence).

This chain joins TRBV5-1 and TRBJ2-7; TRBD1 matches at 10 bases. This CDR3 region has 13 residues. The junction had 4 bases not matched to a gene; V was cut back by 4 bases and J by 6 bases. In germline, CDR1 is SGHRS, CDR2 YFSETQ. DNA for the CDR3: TGCGCCAGCAGCGCCGGGACAGGGGTCGAGCAGTACTTC. Translation: CASSAGTGVEQYF.